The 9 T cell receptor beta chains reported below all come from one sample, sequenced in a study of cytomegalovirus exposure and HLA in healthy donors. Primers for the PCR totalled 60 Vbeta and 13 Jbeta. Libraries were prepared by immunoSEQ multiplex PCR; TCRdb keeps only in-frame clonotypes and omits some of them. The profile covers tens of thousands of clones, with roughly three quarters appearing a single time and around 3.5% taken by the ten largest. The specimen sequenced was PBMCs. These receptors originate from a man aged 30 to 39 in good health and CMV-seronegative.

This clone appeared once. The gene calls are TRBV28 and TRBJ1-4, with TRBD1 matching over 8 bases. This CDR3 region has 16 residues. V lost 3 bases, J lost 6 bases, and 9 bases stayed unmatched. CDR1 and CDR2 (germline): MDHEN, SYDVKM. The DNA for the CDR3 is TGTGCCAGCAGTTTCTCGTCCGAGACAGGGGATGAAAAACTGTTTTTT. Translating gives CASSFSSETGDEKLFF.

This clone was counted a single time. The genes are TRBV19 and TRBJ1-2, with 10 positions matching TRBD1. CDR1 and CDR2 (germline): LNHDA, SQIVND (reference sequence). The CDR3 is 13 residues long. The V segment lost 9 bases and the J segment 7 bases; nucleotides outside the gene matches: 8. The CDR3 sequence is CASAPTGGSGYTF. The CDR3 bases are TGTGCCAGCGCCCCGACAGGGGGCAGTGGCTACACCTTC. Full variable domain (remainder filled in from reference TRBV19 and TRBJ1-2): DGGITQSPKYLFRKEGQNVTLSCEQNLNHDAMYWYRQDPGQGLRLIYYSQIVNDFQKGDIAEGYSVSREKKESFPLTVTSAQKNPTAFYLCASAPTGGSGYTFGSGTRLTVV.

The chain couples TRBV5-5 to TRBJ2-7; 7 bases align to TRBD2. The CDR3 length is 14 residues. Trimming removed 2 bases from V and 0 bases from J; junction bases left unmatched: 2. CDR1 is SGHKS and CDR2 is YYEKEE in the germline V gene (reference sequence). For the CDR3, the DNA is TGTGCCAGCAGCTTTCTAGCGGCCTCCTACGAGCAGTACTTC. Translated: CASSFLAASYEQYF.

The chain has TRBV27 and TRBJ2-2; 9 bases are a match to TRBD1. Germline-derived CDR1 and CDR2 are MNHEY and SMNVEV (reference sequence). With V trimmed by 5 bases and J by 5 bases, 6 bases remained unmatched. There are 15 residues in the CDR3. CDR3 DNA sequence: TGTGCCAGCAGTCCGAGACAGGGGGTAACCGGGGAGCTGTTTTTT. It yields the protein CASSPRQGVTGELFF.

A word on this clone: The junction differs from germline at one of its ends, possibly a read error. This chain joins TRBV13 and TRBJ2-3, with 11 bases that match TRBD2. CDR1 and CDR2 (germline): PRHDT, FYEKMQ (reference sequence). This CDR3 is built from 16 residues. Here the CDR3 DNA reads TGTGCCAGCAGCCCCCTCGGGACTAGCGGCACAGATACGCAATATTTT. Translation: CASSPLGTSGTDTQYF.

V is TRBV19 and J is TRBJ2-7, with D possibly being TRBD1 (6 bases). V was shortened by 5 bases and J by 4 bases, with 18 bases between the two germline ends. Germline V gene lookup returns CDR1 LNHDA and CDR2 SQIVND (reference sequence). The CDR3 has 15 residues. The CDR3 DNA is TGTGCCAGTAGTCCGACCAGGGGTCGGTGGTACGAGCAGTACTTC. Its translation is CASSPTRGRWYEQYF. The variable domain in full, with the rest retrieved from reference TRBV19 and TRBJ2-7, is DGGITQSPKYLFRKEGQNVTLSCEQNLNHDAMYWYRQDPGQGLRLIYYSQIVNDFQKGDIAEGYSVSREKKESFPLTVTSAQKNPTAFYLCASSPTRGRWYEQYFGPGTRLTVT.

The table lists this clone with a few counts. CDR3 sequence: CASSSQGADGYTF. In nucleotides, the CDR3 is TGTGCCAGCAGCTCACAGGGGGCGGATGGCTACACCTTC. The chain employs TRBV5-4 and TRBJ1-2; 9 bases are shared with TRBD1. This CDR3 is 13 amino acids long. CDR1 is SGHNT and CDR2 is YYREEE in the germline V gene (reference sequence). With 3 bases clipped from V and 6 bases from J, the junction kept 3 bases outside the gene matches.

This chain links TRBV18 with TRBJ1-2; D possibly corresponds to TRBD1 (5 bases). Germline CDR1 is KGHSH and CDR2 is LQKENI. Trimming left V 2 bases short and J 5 bases short, with 12 bases between. The CDR3 spans 14 residues. CDR3 protein: CASSPELQDYGYTF. The CDR3 DNA follows: TGTGCCAGCTCACCAGAATTACAGGATTATGGCTACACCTTC.

This sequence joins TRBV27 and TRBJ1-3, with no clear D. Deletions cut 0 bases from V and 0 bases from J, with 9 bases between. This CDR3 has 16 amino acids. Per germline, CDR1 MNHEY and CDR2 SMNVEV (reference sequence). The CDR3 bases are TGTGCCAGCAGTTTATCAAGTCGCAGCTCTGGAAACACCATATATTTT. Translation gives CASSLSSRSSGNTIYF.